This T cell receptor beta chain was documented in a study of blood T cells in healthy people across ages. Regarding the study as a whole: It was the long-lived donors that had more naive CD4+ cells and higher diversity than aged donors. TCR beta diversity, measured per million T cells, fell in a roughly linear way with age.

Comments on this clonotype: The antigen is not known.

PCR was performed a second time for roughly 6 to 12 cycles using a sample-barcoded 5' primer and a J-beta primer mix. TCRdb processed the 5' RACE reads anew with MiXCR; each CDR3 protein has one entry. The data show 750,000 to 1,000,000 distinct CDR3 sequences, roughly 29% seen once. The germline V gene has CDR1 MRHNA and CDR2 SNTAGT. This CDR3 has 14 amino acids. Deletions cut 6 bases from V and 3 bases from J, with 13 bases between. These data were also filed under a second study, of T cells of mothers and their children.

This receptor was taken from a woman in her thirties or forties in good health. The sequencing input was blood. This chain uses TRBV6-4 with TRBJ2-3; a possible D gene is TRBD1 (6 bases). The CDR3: CASRMDSLTDTQYF. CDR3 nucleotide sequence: TGTGCCAGCAGAATGGACAGTTTGACAGATACGCAGTATTTT.